Below are 21 T cell receptor beta chains sequenced from a single sample in a study of shared clonotypes between healthy human individuals (TCRdb year 2020). The protocol used for the library was the immunoSEQ multiplex PCR assay. Not all clones reach the TCRdb copy of this immuneACCESS table, which keeps in-frame sequences only. Checked studies attribute under half of the gap to unresolved V genes and leave the rest unexplained. This sample holds around 2.5 million clones; 80% to 95% were observed only once. The ten most abundant clones make up 0.35% to 0.45% of the sample. Sample: naive CD4+ T cells from PBMCs. Explained via the paper, the cell subset or site label denotes: CD45RA+ positively selected. Receptors were obtained from a man between 18 and 29 years old in good health. Some clones in this sample may be carry-over from other donors' samples.

The chain links TRBV2 to TRBJ2-2, with D maybe TRBD1 (5 bases). This CDR3 region has 13 residues. Trimming left V 4 bases short and J 6 bases short, with 9 bases between. Per the germline V gene, CDR1 is SNHLY and CDR2 is FYNNEI. The chain's CDR3 is CASSAGPAGELFF. Written as DNA, the CDR3 is TGTGCCAGCAGTGCAGGGCCGGCCGGGGAGCTGTTTTTT. Looking up the rest from reference TRBV2 and TRBJ2-2 gives the full variable domain: EPEVTQTPSHQVTQMGQEVILRCVPISNHLYFYWYRQILGQKVEFLVSFYNNEISEKSEIFDDQFSVERPDGSNFTLKIRSTKLEDSAMYFCASSAGPAGELFFGEGSRLTVL.

V is TRBV28 and J is TRBJ2-7; 8 positions match TRBD2. Trimming took 8 bases from V and 3 from J; bases not matched to a gene: 9. Germline V gene lookup returns CDR1 MDHEN and CDR2 SYDVKM. The CDR3 loop spans 14 amino acids. The CDR3 sequence: CASYGGGPFYEQYF. The CDR3 bases are TGTGCCAGCTACGGGGGGGGACCATTCTACGAGCAGTACTTC.

The chain uses TRBV2 and TRBJ1-2, with unresolved D. Germline V gene sequence: CDR1 SNHLY, CDR2 FYNNEI. V lost 6 bases and J 8 bases, leaving 10 bases between the germline ends. The CDR3 is made up of 11 amino acids. CDR3 protein: CASRLSKGYTF. DNA of the CDR3: TGTGCCAGCAGGTTATCGAAAGGCTACACCTTC.

The sample holds one count of this clone. The V call is TRBV18, the J call TRBJ1-1, with TRBD1 matching over 9 bases. Trimming at V came to 1 base and at J to 8 bases, leaving 8 bases not matched to a gene. Looked up from germline, CDR1 is KGHSH and CDR2 is LQKENI. The CDR3 length is 15 residues. The CDR3 reads CASSPLDRGGEEAFF. The CDR3 DNA reads as TGTGCCAGCTCACCACTCGACAGGGGGGGAGAAGAAGCTTTCTTT.

The V and J genes are TRBV9 and TRBJ2-7, with D possibly being TRBD1 (6 bases). Germline V gene data show CDR1 as SGDLS and CDR2 as YYNGEE. The CDR3 covers 15 residues. The germline V and J ends were trimmed by 3 bases and 7 bases, with 20 bases remaining between them. CDR3 sequence (DNA): TGTGCCAGCAGCGGGCAAACAGGGTTACTCGCGGAGCAGTACTTC. Amino acid sequence: CASSGQTGLLAEQYF.

V usage is TRBV9 and J usage is TRBJ2-3, with D perhaps being TRBD1 or TRBD2 (7 bases each). V shed 7 bases and J shed 0 bases, with 15 bases lying between them. CDR1 SGDLS and CDR2 YYNGEE come from the germline V gene. The CDR3 length is 15 residues. CDR3 in amino acids: CASSSGDSSTDTQYF. The CDR3 DNA reads as TGTGCCAGCTCCAGCGGGGACAGTAGCACAGATACGCAGTATTTT.

Remarks on this clone: The same CDR3 also results from other DNA sequences found in this sample. This rearrangement joins TRBV5-1 to TRBJ2-5; TRBD2 aligns across 8 bases. V dropped 0 bases and J dropped 2; count of bases not matched to a gene: 3. The CDR3 length is 15 residues. CDR1 and CDR2 (germline): SGHRS, YFSETQ. As DNA, the CDR3 is TGCGCCAGCAGCTTGGTTAGCGGGATTCAAGAGACCCAGTACTTC. This encodes CASSLVSGIQETQYF.

As for this clone: The same CDR3 is also encoded by other DNA sequences in this sample. This sequence joins TRBV14 and TRBJ1-2; D is possibly TRBD1 (6 bases). The germline V gene has CDR1 SGHDN and CDR2 FVKESK. V lost 1 base, J lost 4 bases, and 7 bases lay in between. This CDR3 has 13 residues. CDR3 in DNA: TGTGCCAGCAGCCAAGGACAGGCCTATGGCTACACCTTC. It codes for CASSQGQAYGYTF.

Of note for this clone: The sample carries other DNA sequences with the same CDR3. The gene calls are TRBV5-1 and TRBJ2-3, with 7 bases fitting TRBD2. CDR1 is SGHRS, CDR2 YFSETQ, per germline. J lost 0 bases, V lost 4 bases, and 5 bases had no gene match. The CDR3 totals 15 residues. The CDR3 is CASSLVGGSTDTQYF. The DNA for the CDR3 is TGCGCCAGCAGCCTCGTGGGGGGGAGCACAGATACGCAGTATTTT.

The V call is TRBV5-1, the J call TRBJ1-2; 11 positions match TRBD1. Germline CDR1 and CDR2: SGHRS and YFSETQ. The length of the CDR3 is 16 residues. Trimming took 4 bases from V and 7 from J; bases not matched to a gene: 12. The CDR3, as DNA: TGCGCCAGCAGCCCGCCCCATGGACAGGGGGCCGCTGGCTACACCTTC. Translating gives CASSPPHGQGAAGYTF.

The chain combines TRBV15 with TRBJ2-1, with D unclear. This CDR3 spans 15 amino acids. The germline V gene encodes CDR1 LNHNV and CDR2 YYDKDF (reference sequence). V was shortened by 0 bases and J by 9 bases, with 15 bases between the two germline ends. In nucleotides, the CDR3 is TGTGCCACCAGCAGAGATCAGGTCGGATCCGGTGAGCAGTTCTTC. Translating gives CATSRDQVGSGEQFF.

This clone was recorded a few times. Additional DNA sequences in this sample encode the identical CDR3. V and J are TRBV28 and TRBJ2-6; unclear D gene. The CDR3 totals 12 residues. Germline CDR1 MDHEN, CDR2 SYDVKM. Between the trimmed V and J ends, which lost 4 bases and 2 bases, there was a span of 0 bases. CDR3 protein: CASSSGANVLTF. The CDR3 DNA sequence: TGTGCCAGCAGTTCTGGGGCCAACGTCCTGACTTTC.

This CDR3 is CASSLVLTYEQYF. The CDR3 DNA sequence: TGTGCCAGCAGCCTAGTCCTTACCTACGAGCAGTACTTC. V gene TRBV5-5 combines with J gene TRBJ2-7; D call uncertain. CDR3 size: 13 residues. The V gene's germline CDR1 is SGHKS and CDR2 YYEKEE (reference sequence). The ends were cut back, 4 bases at V and 2 bases at J, with 10 bases in the middle.

The chain couples TRBV30 to TRBJ2-3; 8 bases are a match to TRBD1. The germline V gene encodes CDR1 GTSNPN and CDR2 SVGIG (reference sequence). The CDR3 consists of 13 residues. After removal of 2 bases from V and 4 bases from J, the junction contained 2 bases not matched to a gene. CDR3 region: CAWSSGGPDTQYF. The CDR3 DNA sequence: TGTGCCTGGAGTTCAGGGGGCCCAGATACGCAGTATTTT.

The rearrangement joins TRBV30 to TRBJ2-4; D unclear. CDR1 and CDR2 (germline): GTSNPN, SVGIG (reference sequence). The CDR3 consists of 13 residues. The germline V and J ends were trimmed by 4 bases and 3 bases, with 10 bases remaining between them. This CDR3 is CAWINSYKNIQYF. CDR3 bases: TGTGCCTGGATAAACAGTTACAAAAACATTCAGTACTTC.

The genes are TRBV7-9 and TRBJ1-4; 12 positions match TRBD1. J lost 14 bases, V lost 6 bases, and 7 bases had no gene match. The CDR3 totals 13 residues. In germline, CDR1 is SEHNR, CDR2 FQNEAQ (reference sequence). Here the CDR3 reads CASSKGQGATLFF. The CDR3 DNA reads TGTGCCAGCAGTAAGGGACAGGGGGCAACTCTGTTTTTT.

Turning to this clone: The junction does not match germline at one end; this may be a read error. The chain employs TRBV28 and TRBJ1-3; D unclear. There are 13 residues in the CDR3. The germline V gene has CDR1 MDHEN and CDR2 SYDVKM. CDR3: CASSAFATAYPVF. CDR3 DNA sequence: TGTGCCAGCAGTGCGTTCGCTACCGCGTATCCCGTTTTT.

This clone was recorded only once. V usage is TRBV28 and J usage is TRBJ1-3, with a weak D call TRBD1 (5 bases). This CDR3 has 17 amino acids. The germline V gene encodes CDR1 MDHEN and CDR2 SYDVKM. The V gene lost 4 bases and the J gene lost 0 bases, with 16 bases spanning the gap. This chain's CDR3 is CASSSGTTTHSGNTIYF. DNA for the CDR3: TGTGCCAGCAGTTCAGGGACGACTACCCACTCTGGAAACACCATATATTTT.

This chain uses TRBV4-3 with TRBJ2-3, with a tentative D call TRBD2 (6 bases). The CDR3 is made up of 16 amino acids. V lost 1 base to trimming and J lost 7 bases, with 18 bases between them. The germline V gene has CDR1 LGHNA and CDR2 YSLEER. The CDR3 loop is CASSQGGGPSAYTQYF. CDR3 DNA: TGCGCCAGCAGCCAAGGGGGAGGCCCTAGCGCTTATACGCAGTATTTT.

J is TRBJ2-3 and V is TRBV19, with 13 bases identical to TRBD2. Germline CDR1 LNHDA, CDR2 SQIVND (reference sequence). The ends lost 6 bases at V and 4 bases at J; junction bases unmatched: 4. The CDR3 is 15 amino acids. The CDR3 reads CASRGTSGMADTQYF. CDR3 nucleotides: TGTGCCAGTAGGGGGACTAGCGGGATGGCAGATACGCAGTATTTT.

V is TRBV18 and J is TRBJ2-5; 8 positions match TRBD2. V shed 5 bases and J 3 bases; nucleotides not matched to a gene: 5. Germline loops: CDR1 KGHSH, CDR2 LQKENI. The CDR3 is 14 amino acids. The CDR3 here is CASSSTAGEETQYF. The CDR3 DNA is TGTGCCAGCTCATCAACAGCGGGAGAAGAGACCCAGTACTTC. Full variable domain (missing parts from reference TRBV18 and TRBJ2-5): NAGVMQNPRHLVRRRGQEARLRCSPMKGHSHVYWYRQLPEEGLKFMVYLQKENIIDESGMPKERFSAEFPKEGPSILRIQQVVRGDSAAYFCASSSTAGEETQYFGPGTRLLVL.